This entry is about one T cell receptor beta chain. Its antigen is not known. TCRdb fed the PCR reads into MiXCR, producing one record per CDR3 protein. There are over 550,000 distinct CDR3 sequences in the sample; about 25% occur only once, and 0.78% lies in the top ten. The data belong to a study of molecular identifiers for immune sequencing clone quantification. The CDR3 runs 13 residues. Germline CDR1 is SEHNR and CDR2 is FQNEAQ (reference sequence). The ends lost 10 bases at V and 1 base at J; junction bases unmatched: 5. Findings of the study overall: Clonotypes topping 20 RNA copies carried over 97% of effector molecules but under 1% of naive ones.

The sequenced material came from naive CD8+ T cells from blood, with Jurkat cell RNA spiked in. Subset reported: FACS-sorted CD8+CD4-CCR7+CD45RA+ naive T cells. This receptor was obtained from a human donor in good health. Some libraries in this study had Jurkat cell RNA spiked in. The chain links TRBV7-9 to TRBJ2-5; TRBD1 matches at 8 bases. The CDR3 DNA reads as TGTGCCACCGACAGGGGAGGCCAAGAGACCCAGTACTTC. Its translation: CATDRGGQETQYF.